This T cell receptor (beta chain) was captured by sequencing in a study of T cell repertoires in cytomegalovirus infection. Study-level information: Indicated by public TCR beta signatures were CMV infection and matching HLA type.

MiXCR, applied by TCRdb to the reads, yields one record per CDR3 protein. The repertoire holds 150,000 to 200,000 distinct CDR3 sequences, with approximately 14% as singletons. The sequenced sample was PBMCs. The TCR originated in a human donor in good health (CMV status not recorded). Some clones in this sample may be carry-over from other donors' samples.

CDR3 DNA sequence: TGTGCCAGCAGGGCACGGAGGTATGGCTACACCTTC. Its translation is CASRARRYGYTF. V and J are TRBV28 and TRBJ1-2; D is ambiguous. V was shortened by 6 bases and J by 5 bases, with 10 bases between the two germline ends. This CDR3 has 12 amino acids. CDR1 and CDR2 (germline): MDHEN, SYDVKM.